The following is a TCR beta chain sequence with its context. Its target is unknown. This sample stems from a study of T cell repertoires in cytomegalovirus infection. Study information: Indications of both CMV infection and matching HLA type were provided by public TCR beta signatures. Broader study findings: Carriers of CMV and the relevant HLA type were discriminated by public TCR beta frequency. Dominating the ex vivo response were TCR beta clonotypes that were CMV-specific and HLA-C-restricted.

TCRdb fed the reads into MiXCR, producing one record per CDR3 protein. The sample shows some 450,000 distinct CDR3 sequences, 31% of them seen only once. Sequenced: PBMCs. The sequence derives from a human donor in good health (CMV status not recorded). Some clones in this sample may be carry-over from other donors' samples.

CDR3 sequence (DNA): TGTGCCAGCAGTCCTTTGGGTAGGGGGGTCCACGAGCAGTACTTC. Amino acids: CASSPLGRGVHEQYF. The chain has TRBV7-2 and TRBJ2-7; perhaps D is TRBD1 or TRBD2 (6 bases each). Germline loops: CDR1 SGHTA, CDR2 FQGNSA. Between the trimmed V and J ends, which lost 6 bases and 5 bases, there was a span of 20 bases. CDR3 length: 15 amino acids.